A single sample gave rise to the 22 T cell receptor beta chains below, sequenced in a study of regulatory T cells in long-lasting Graves disease. Time point noted: newly diagnosed GD, antithyroid drugs for less than 3 months. With RNA extracted from PBMCs as input, the TCR library was made. Investigators prepared the TCR beta libraries by applying iRepertoire HTBI primers and Arm-PCR of CDR3 regions. MiXCR, applied by TCRdb to the multiplex PCR reads, yields one record per CDR3 protein. The sample carries 500,000 to 700,000 distinct CDR3 sequences, 16% recorded once. This sample was shared with a second study, whose subject was T cells in Graves' hyperthyroidism and ophthalmopathy.

The material sequenced was peripheral blood mononuclear cells (PBMCs), taken at new diagnosis, from a patient treated with antithyroid drugs. The receptors come from a woman in her twenties or thirties with Graves disease.

In this sample, this clonotype turned up many times. The germline gene is not matched at one end of the junction; a read error may be the cause. The V gene is TRBV7-9, the J gene TRBJ2-1; perhaps TRBD2 as D (6 bases). CDR1 is SEHNR, CDR2 FQNEAQ, per germline (reference sequence). This CDR3 has 12 amino acids. As DNA, the CDR3 is TGTGCCAGCCTCCTTCGCCCGGGGGAGTGGGTATTC. Protein sequence: CASLLRPGEWVF. The whole variable domain, filled in from reference TRBV7-9 and TRBJ2-1, reads DTGVSQNPRHKITKRGQNVTFRCDPISEHNRLYWYRQTLGQGPEFLTYFQNEAQLEKSRLLSDRFSAERPKGSFSTLEIQRTEQGDSAMYLCASLLRPGEWVFGPGTRLTVL.

This clonotype occurred many times. The rearrangement links TRBV12-3 or TRBV12-4 to TRBJ1-5; the match to TRBD1 covers 8 bases. This CDR3 is 19 amino acids long. Trimming took 3 bases from V and 0 from J; bases not matched to a gene: 13. The CDR3 loop reads CASSFLGQGGGPSNQPQHF. CDR3 coding DNA: TGTGCCAGCAGTTTTTTAGGACAGGGAGGAGGACCTAGCAATCAGCCCCAGCATTTT.

This clonotype has only a few counts. The chain uses TRBV19 and TRBJ2-3; D is unclear. The CDR3 spans 12 residues. Trimming took 6 bases from V and 6 from J, leaving 10 bases between them. Per germline, CDR1 LNHDA and CDR2 SQIVND (reference sequence). The DNA for the CDR3 is TGTGCCAGTAGCTCACCGGAGGATACGCAGTATTTT. It is translated as CASSSPEDTQYF. Variable domain in full (rest from reference TRBV19 and TRBJ2-3): DGGITQSPKYLFRKEGQNVTLSCEQNLNHDAMYWYRQDPGQGLRLIYYSQIVNDFQKGDIAEGYSVSREKKESFPLTVTSAQKNPTAFYLCASSSPEDTQYFGPGTRLTVL.

This clonotype was picked up many times. The chain carries TRBV15 and TRBJ2-5, with TRBD2 identical over 10 bases. The CDR3 consists of 16 residues. Germline trimming cut 3 bases from V and 5 bases from J; bases unmatched to any gene: 9. CDR1 LNHNV and CDR2 YYDKDF come from the germline V gene (reference sequence). CDR3: CATSRGGLAVSETQYF. The DNA of the CDR3 is TGTGCCACCAGCAGGGGTGGACTAGCGGTATCGGAGACCCAGTACTTC.

This clonotype has at least ten counts. The chain links TRBV20-1 to TRBJ2-2, with 15 bases lining up with TRBD2. Germline values: CDR1 DFQATT, CDR2 SNEGSKA (reference sequence). There are 15 residues in the CDR3. V was clipped by 6 bases and J by 4 bases; unmatched bases: 3. DNA of the CDR3: TGCAGTGCCCCGGGACTAGCGGGAGGCACCGGGGAGCTGTTTTTT. Its translation: CSAPGLAGGTGELFF.

This clonotype was found a few times. The chain carries TRBV6-6 and TRBJ2-2; tentatively, D is TRBD1 (6 bases). Trimming cost V 0 bases and J 5 bases, with 10 bases left between them. This CDR3 spans 15 amino acids. Germline assignment: CDR1 MNHNY and CDR2 SVGAGI (reference sequence). CDR3 region: CASSYSRGGTGELFF. CDR3 bases: TGTGCCAGCAGTTACTCGCGAGGGGGTACCGGGGAGCTGTTTTTT.

This clonotype was recorded at least ten times. The chain employs TRBV27 and TRBJ2-3; 13 nucleotides match TRBD2. Trimming cost V 5 bases and J 2 bases; bases outside gene matches: 13. The germline V gene has CDR1 MNHEY and CDR2 SMNVEV (reference sequence). The CDR3 has 19 residues. In nucleotides, the CDR3 is TGTGCCAGCAGTCCGCGGACTAGCGGGAGAGGGGTTTACACAGATACGCAGTATTTT. Translated, it gives CASSPRTSGRGVYTDTQYF.

This clonotype was seen a few times. V gene TRBV6-2 or TRBV6-3 combines with J gene TRBJ2-2; maybe TRBD1 (6 bases). CDR1 is MNHEY, CDR2 SVGEGT, per germline. CDR3 length: 14 residues. Deletions cut 5 bases from V and 5 bases from J, with 12 bases between. The chain's CDR3 is CASSDVGGTGELFF. CDR3 DNA: TGTGCCAGCAGTGACGTAGGGGGTACCGGGGAGCTGTTTTTT.

The gene calls are TRBV19 and TRBJ1-2; D gene ambiguous. The ends were cut back, 4 bases at V and 4 bases at J, with 16 bases in the middle. CDR1 is LNHDA, CDR2 SQIVND, per germline (reference sequence). The CDR3 length is 15 residues. The CDR3 loop reads CASSSGSRDSYGYTF. CDR3 sequence (DNA): TGTGCCAGTAGTAGCGGCAGCCGTGATTCCTATGGCTACACCTTC.

This clonotype was counted at least ten times. The chain joins TRBV20-1 to TRBJ2-5, with D possibly being TRBD1 (5 bases). Trimming cost V 3 bases and J 1 base, with 21 bases left between them. This CDR3 is 17 amino acids long. The germline gives CDR1 DFQATT, CDR2 SNEGSKA (reference sequence). The CDR3 bases are TGCAGTGCTAGTCAAGATGGGGCTACAATGCTCCAAGAGACCCAGTACTTC. Translation gives CSASQDGATMLQETQYF.

The chain combines TRBV3-1 with TRBJ2-3, with 11 bases aligning to TRBD2. This CDR3 spans 17 amino acids. The J segment lost 4 bases and the V segment lost 6 bases, leaving 12 bases of the junction unmatched. The V gene's germline CDR1 is LGHDT and CDR2 YNNKEL (reference sequence). The CDR3 bases are TGTGCCAGCAGTATATCGAGACTAGCGGGGTACTCAGATACGCAGTATTTT. It encodes CASSISRLAGYSDTQYF.

Many counts were recorded for this clonotype. In DNA form, the CDR3 reads TGTGCCAGCAGTCGCCGGGCCAGTGGCACCGGGGAGCTGTTTTTT. Encoded protein: CASSRRASGTGELFF. V and J are TRBV2 and TRBJ2-2; no reliable D call. Germline CDR1 is SNHLY and CDR2 is FYNNEI. V was pared by 5 bases and J by 4 bases, with 14 bases between. The CDR3 has 15 amino acids.

This clonotype was seen at least ten times. The rearrangement links TRBV30 to TRBJ1-1; possible D gene TRBD1, 5 bases. V dropped 4 bases and J dropped 10 bases, with 28 bases sitting between them. This CDR3 comprises 16 residues. Germline V gene sequence: CDR1 GTSNPN, CDR2 SVGIG (reference sequence). CDR3 residues: CAWTTTLGGSGGPAFF. The CDR3 DNA sequence: TGTGCCTGGACGACTACCTTGGGCGGCTCGGGGGGACCAGCTTTCTTT.

The V call is TRBV30, the J call TRBJ1-4; TRBD1 is a possible D gene (6 bases). The CDR3 contains 13 residues. V shed 0 bases and J shed 5 bases, with 7 bases lying between them. The germline gives CDR1 GTSNPN, CDR2 SVGIG (reference sequence). CDR3: CAWSVGANEKLFF. CDR3 nucleotide sequence: TGTGCCTGGAGTGTGGGGGCGAATGAAAAACTGTTTTTT.

There are many counts of this clonotype. This chain links TRBV2 with TRBJ2-1, with TRBD1 as a possible D gene (7 bases). V was shortened by 6 bases and J by 2 bases, with 14 bases between the two germline ends. The CDR3 consists of 15 residues. The V gene's germline CDR1 is SNHLY and CDR2 FYNNEI. The CDR3 nucleotides are TGTGCCAGCAGCGACTCAGGGGGGACCTACAATGAGCAGTTCTTC. This encodes CASSDSGGTYNEQFF.

CDR3 in amino acids: CSAREPTGGSNQPQHF. Written as DNA, the CDR3 is TGCAGTGCTAGAGAGCCTACAGGGGGTAGCAATCAGCCCCAGCATTTT. The chain recombines TRBV20-1 with TRBJ1-5; 8 bases fit TRBD1. The ends lost 0 bases at V and 0 bases at J; junction bases unmatched: 4. This CDR3 region has 16 residues. Germline V lookup: CDR1 DFQATT, CDR2 SNEGSKA (reference sequence).

This clonotype was counted many times. This chain links TRBV28 with TRBJ1-1; tentatively, D is TRBD1 (5 bases). CDR3 length: 13 amino acids. Germline V lookup: CDR1 MDHEN, CDR2 SYDVKM. V dropped 6 bases and J dropped 3 bases, with 11 bases sitting between them. The CDR3 loop reads CASRAGFDTEAFF. CDR3 coding DNA: TGTGCCAGCAGGGCAGGGTTCGACACTGAAGCTTTCTTT.

This clonotype has just a few counts. The V and J genes are TRBV9 and TRBJ2-1; 9 nucleotides align to TRBD2. Germline CDR1 reads SGDLS; CDR2 reads YYNGEE. CDR3 length equals 15 residues. Losses at the gene ends were 6 bases for V and 1 base for J; bases not matched to a gene: 5. The CDR3 DNA follows: TGTGCCAGCAACTTAGCGGGGGCGTCCTACAATGAGCAGTTCTTC. Translating it yields CASNLAGASYNEQFF.

This clonotype was observed many times. V and J are TRBV28 and TRBJ2-7, with 7 positions matching TRBD1. CDR1 is MDHEN and CDR2 is SYDVKM in the germline V gene. The CDR3 extends over 16 amino acids. The trim removed 2 bases at V and 3 bases at J, leaving 10 bases unmatched. CDR3: CASSLPPQGVSYEQYF. Written as DNA, the CDR3 is TGTGCCAGCAGTTTACCTCCTCAGGGGGTTAGCTACGAGCAGTACTTC.

This clonotype was seen ten or more times. The chain links TRBV2 to TRBJ1-1; 9 bases line up with TRBD1. The V segment lost 1 base and the J segment 0 bases; nucleotides outside the gene matches: 6. The germline gives CDR1 SNHLY, CDR2 FYNNEI. This CDR3 has 17 residues. The CDR3 here is CASSEGDRAIMNTEAFF. The CDR3 coding sequence is TGTGCCAGCAGTGAAGGGGACAGGGCGATTATGAACACTGAAGCTTTCTTT.

Regarding this clonotype: A single base separates this from a much larger clone, so it may be a read error. The chain recombines TRBV28 with TRBJ2-5, with 10 bases fitting TRBD2. Per the germline V gene, CDR1 is MDHEN and CDR2 is SYDVKM. V lost 11 bases, J lost 4 bases, and 10 bases stayed unmatched. CDR3 length: 14 amino acids. The DNA of the CDR3 is TGTGCCTGCGCTTCTAGCGGGGGAGGAGAGACCCAGTACTTC. Protein: CACASSGGGETQYF.

This clonotype turned up a few times. The rearrangement links TRBV5-5 to TRBJ1-1; D is uncertain. The CDR3 spans 16 residues. Germline lookup yields CDR1 SGHKS and CDR2 YYEKEE (reference sequence). With 1 base removed from V and 1 base from J, the gap between germline ends came to 14 bases. CDR3 protein: CASSLIGSRGNTEAFF. Written as DNA, the CDR3 is TGTGCCAGCAGCTTGATCGGCAGTCGGGGGAACACTGAAGCTTTCTTT. The full variable domain, rest sourced from reference TRBV5-5 and TRBJ1-1, is DAGVTQSPTHLIKTRGQQVTLRCSPISGHKSVSWYQQVLGQGPQFIFQYYEKEERGRGNFPDRFSARQFPNYSSELNVNALLLGDSALYLCASSLIGSRGNTEAFFGQGTRLTVV.